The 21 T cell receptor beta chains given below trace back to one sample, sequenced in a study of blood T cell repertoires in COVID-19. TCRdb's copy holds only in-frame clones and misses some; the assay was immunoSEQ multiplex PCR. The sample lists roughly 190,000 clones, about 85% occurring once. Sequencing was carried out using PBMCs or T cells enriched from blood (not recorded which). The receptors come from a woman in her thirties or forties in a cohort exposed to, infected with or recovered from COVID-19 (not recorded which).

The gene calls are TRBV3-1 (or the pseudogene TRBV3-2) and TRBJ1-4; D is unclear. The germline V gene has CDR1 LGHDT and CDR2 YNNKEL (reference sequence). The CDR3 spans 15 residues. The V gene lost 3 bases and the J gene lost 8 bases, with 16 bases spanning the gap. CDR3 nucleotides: TGTGCCAGCAGCCATGCCGCTTGGAGAGAGGAAAAACTGTTTTTT. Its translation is CASSHAAWREEKLFF.

The CDR3 is CASRTSDTDHFRRYEQYF. DNA for the CDR3: TGTGCCAGCAGGACCTCAGATACAGACCATTTCCGTCGCTACGAGCAGTACTTC. V is TRBV2 and J is TRBJ2-7; D unresolved. Per the germline V gene, CDR1 is SNHLY and CDR2 is FYNNEI. The V end was cut by 6 bases, the J end by 3 bases, with 27 bases between. CDR3 length equals 18 residues.

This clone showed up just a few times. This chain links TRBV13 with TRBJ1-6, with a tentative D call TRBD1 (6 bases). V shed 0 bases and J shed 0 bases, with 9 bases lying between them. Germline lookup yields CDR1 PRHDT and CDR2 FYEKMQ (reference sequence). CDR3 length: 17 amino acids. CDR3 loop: CASSLGGGSSYNSPLHF. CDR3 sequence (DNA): TGTGCCAGCAGCTTAGGAGGGGGAAGCTCCTATAATTCACCCCTCCACTTT.

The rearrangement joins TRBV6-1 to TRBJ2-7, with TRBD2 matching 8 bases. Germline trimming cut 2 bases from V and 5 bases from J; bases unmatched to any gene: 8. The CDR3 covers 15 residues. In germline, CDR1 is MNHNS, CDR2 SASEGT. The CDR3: CASSEFQGLVDEQYF. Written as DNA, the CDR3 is TGTGCCAGCAGTGAATTCCAGGGACTAGTCGACGAGCAGTACTTC.

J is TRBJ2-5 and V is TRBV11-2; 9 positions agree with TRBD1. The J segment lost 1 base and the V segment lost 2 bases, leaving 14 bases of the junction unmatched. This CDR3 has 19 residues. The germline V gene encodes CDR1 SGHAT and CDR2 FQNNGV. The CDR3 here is CASSLSGQGYSLAQETQYF. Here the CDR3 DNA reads TGTGCCAGCAGCTTATCTGGACAGGGGTACAGTTTAGCCCAAGAGACCCAGTACTTC.

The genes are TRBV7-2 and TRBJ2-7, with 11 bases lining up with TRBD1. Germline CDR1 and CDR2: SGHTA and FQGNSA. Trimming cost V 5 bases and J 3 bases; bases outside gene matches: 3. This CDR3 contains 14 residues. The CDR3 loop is CASSGGTGGYEQYF. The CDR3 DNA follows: TGTGCCAGCAGCGGGGGGACAGGGGGCTACGAGCAGTACTTC.

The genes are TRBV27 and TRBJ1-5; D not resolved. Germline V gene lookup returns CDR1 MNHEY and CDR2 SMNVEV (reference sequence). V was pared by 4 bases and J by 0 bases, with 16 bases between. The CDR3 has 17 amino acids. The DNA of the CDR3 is TGTGCCAGCAGTTCGGGTGGGAGTGGGAATAGCAATCAGCCCCAGCATTTT. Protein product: CASSSGGSGNSNQPQHF.

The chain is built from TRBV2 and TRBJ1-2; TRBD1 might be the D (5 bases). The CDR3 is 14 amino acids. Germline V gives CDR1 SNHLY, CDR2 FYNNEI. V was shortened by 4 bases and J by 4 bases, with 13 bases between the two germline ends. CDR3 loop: CASSAGGVGYGYTF. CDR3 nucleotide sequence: TGTGCCAGCAGTGCGGGAGGGGTCGGCTATGGCTACACCTTC.

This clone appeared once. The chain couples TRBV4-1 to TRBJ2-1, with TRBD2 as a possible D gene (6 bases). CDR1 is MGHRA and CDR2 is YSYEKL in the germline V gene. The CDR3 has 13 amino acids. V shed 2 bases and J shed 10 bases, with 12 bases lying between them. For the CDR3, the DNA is TGCGCCAGCAGCCAATACGGGGACTGGGAGCAGTTCTTC. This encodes CASSQYGDWEQFF.

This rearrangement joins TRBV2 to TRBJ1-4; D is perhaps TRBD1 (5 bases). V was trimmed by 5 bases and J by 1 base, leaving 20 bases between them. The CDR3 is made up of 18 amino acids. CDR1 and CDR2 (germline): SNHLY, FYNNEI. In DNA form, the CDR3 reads TGTGCCAGCAGTCCTCGGGGGAACATCAGGTTAACTAATGAAAAACTGTTTTTT. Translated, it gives CASSPRGNIRLTNEKLFF. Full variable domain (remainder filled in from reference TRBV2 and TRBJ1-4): EPEVTQTPSHQVTQMGQEVILRCVPISNHLYFYWYRQILGQKVEFLVSFYNNEISEKSEIFDDQFSVERPDGSNFTLKIRSTKLEDSAMYFCASSPRGNIRLTNEKLFFGSGTQLSVL.

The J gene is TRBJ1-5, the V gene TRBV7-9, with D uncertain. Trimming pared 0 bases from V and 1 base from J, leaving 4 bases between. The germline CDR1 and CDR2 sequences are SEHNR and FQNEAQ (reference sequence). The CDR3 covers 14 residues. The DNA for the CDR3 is TGTGCCAGCAGCTTAGCGGGCAGCAATCAGCCCCAGCATTTT. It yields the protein CASSLAGSNQPQHF.

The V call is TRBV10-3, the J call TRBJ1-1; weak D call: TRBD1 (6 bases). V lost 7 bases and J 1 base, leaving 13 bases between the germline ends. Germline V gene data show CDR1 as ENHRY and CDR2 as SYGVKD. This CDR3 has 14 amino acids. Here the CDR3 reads CAITDRDTNTEAFF. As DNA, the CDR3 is TGTGCCATCACCGACCGGGACACGAACACTGAAGCTTTCTTT.

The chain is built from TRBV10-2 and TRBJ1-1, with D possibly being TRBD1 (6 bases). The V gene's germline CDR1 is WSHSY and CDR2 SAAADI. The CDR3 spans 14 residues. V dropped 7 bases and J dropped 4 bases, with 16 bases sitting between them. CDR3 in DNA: TGCGCCAGCACCCCCACAGGGTCAACCACTGAAGCTTTCTTT. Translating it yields CASTPTGSTTEAFF.

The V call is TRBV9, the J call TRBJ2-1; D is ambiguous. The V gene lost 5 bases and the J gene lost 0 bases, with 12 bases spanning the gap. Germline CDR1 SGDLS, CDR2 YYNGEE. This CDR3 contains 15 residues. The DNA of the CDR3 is TGTGCCAGCAGTTTCGGAGCCAGCTCCTACAATGAGCAGTTCTTC. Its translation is CASSFGASSYNEQFF.

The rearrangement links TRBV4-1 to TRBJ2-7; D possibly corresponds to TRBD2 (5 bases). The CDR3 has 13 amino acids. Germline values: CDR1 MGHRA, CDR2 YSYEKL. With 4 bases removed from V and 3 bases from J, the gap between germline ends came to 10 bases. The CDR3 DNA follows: TGCGCCAGCAGCCTCCGGGAACACTACGAGCAGTACTTC. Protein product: CASSLREHYEQYF.

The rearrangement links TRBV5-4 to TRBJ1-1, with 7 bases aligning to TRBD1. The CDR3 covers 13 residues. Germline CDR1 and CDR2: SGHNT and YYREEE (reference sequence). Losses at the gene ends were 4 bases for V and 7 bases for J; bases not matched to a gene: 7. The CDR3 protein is CASSITGAGEAFF. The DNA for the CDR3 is TGTGCCAGCAGCATTACAGGGGCAGGTGAAGCTTTCTTT.

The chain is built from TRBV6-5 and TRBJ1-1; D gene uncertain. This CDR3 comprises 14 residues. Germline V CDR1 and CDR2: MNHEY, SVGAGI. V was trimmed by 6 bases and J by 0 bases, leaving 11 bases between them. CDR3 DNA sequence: TGTGCCAGCAGGACGACATATCTGAACACTGAAGCTTTCTTT. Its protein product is CASRTTYLNTEAFF.

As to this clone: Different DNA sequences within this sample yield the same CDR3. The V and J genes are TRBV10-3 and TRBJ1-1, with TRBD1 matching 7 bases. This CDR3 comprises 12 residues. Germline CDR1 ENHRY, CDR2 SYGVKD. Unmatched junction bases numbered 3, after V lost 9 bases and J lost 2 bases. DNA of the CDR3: TGTGCCATTCGGACAGGTAACACTGAAGCTTTCTTT. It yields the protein CAIRTGNTEAFF.

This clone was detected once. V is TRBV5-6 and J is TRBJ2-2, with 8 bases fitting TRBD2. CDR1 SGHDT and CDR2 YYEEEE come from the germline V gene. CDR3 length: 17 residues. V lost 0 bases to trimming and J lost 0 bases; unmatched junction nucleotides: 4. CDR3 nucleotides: TGTGCCAGCAGCTTGGGTTTAGCGGGGACGAACACCGGGGAGCTGTTTTTT. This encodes CASSLGLAGTNTGELFF. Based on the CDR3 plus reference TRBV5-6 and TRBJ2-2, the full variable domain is DAGVTQSPTHLIKTRGQQVTLRCSPKSGHDTVSWYQQALGQGPQFIFQYYEEEERQRGNFPDRFSGHQFPNYSSELNVNALLLGDSALYLCASSLGLAGTNTGELFFGEGSRLTVL.

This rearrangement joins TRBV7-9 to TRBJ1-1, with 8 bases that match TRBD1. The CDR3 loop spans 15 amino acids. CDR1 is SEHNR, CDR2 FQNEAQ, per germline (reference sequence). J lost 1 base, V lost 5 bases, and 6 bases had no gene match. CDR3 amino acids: CASSVGQGGNTEAFF. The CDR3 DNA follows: TGTGCCAGCAGCGTAGGACAGGGAGGGAACACTGAAGCTTTCTTT.

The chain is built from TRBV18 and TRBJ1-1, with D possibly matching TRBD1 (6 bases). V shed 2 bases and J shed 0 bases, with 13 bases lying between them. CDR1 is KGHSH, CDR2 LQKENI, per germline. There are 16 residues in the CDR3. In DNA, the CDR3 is TGTGCCAGCTCACCAATGACAGGCCTCATGAACACTGAAGCTTTCTTT. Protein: CASSPMTGLMNTEAFF. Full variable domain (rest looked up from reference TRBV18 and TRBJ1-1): NAGVMQNPRHLVRRRGQEARLRCSPMKGHSHVYWYRQLPEEGLKFMVYLQKENIIDESGMPKERFSAEFPKEGPSILRIQQVVRGDSAAYFCASSPMTGLMNTEAFFGQGTRLTVV.